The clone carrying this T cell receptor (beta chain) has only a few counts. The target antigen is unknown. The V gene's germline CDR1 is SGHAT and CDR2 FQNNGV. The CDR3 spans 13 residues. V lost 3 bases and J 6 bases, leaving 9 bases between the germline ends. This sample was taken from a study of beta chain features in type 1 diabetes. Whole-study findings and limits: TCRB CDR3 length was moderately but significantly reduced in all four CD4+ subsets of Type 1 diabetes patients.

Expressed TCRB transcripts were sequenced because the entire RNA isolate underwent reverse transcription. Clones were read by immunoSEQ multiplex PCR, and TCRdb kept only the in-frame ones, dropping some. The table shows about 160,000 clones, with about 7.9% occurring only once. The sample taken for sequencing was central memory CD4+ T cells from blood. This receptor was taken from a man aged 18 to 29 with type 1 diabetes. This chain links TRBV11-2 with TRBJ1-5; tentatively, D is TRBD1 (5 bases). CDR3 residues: CASSFERGQPQHF. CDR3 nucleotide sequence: TGTGCCAGCAGCTTTGAAAGGGGTCAGCCCCAGCATTTT.